Listed below are T cell receptor beta chains from one sample, sequenced in a study of Graves' ophthalmopathy and Graves' hyperthyroidism. TCRdb recomputed calls from the multiplex PCR reads with MiXCR, one row per CDR3 protein. The data contain about 1.1 million distinct CDR3 sequences, about two fifths of them singletons. Sequencing was carried out using peripheral blood or thyroid tissue (not recorded which). The receptors here all came from an adult man with Graves' hyperthyroidism. Each CDR3 is given with its conserved first and last residue.

14	TRBJ1-1	TRBV2	CAAALTQEETEAFF
15	TRBJ2-6	TRBV29-1	CSVGIRESGANVLTF
16	TRBJ2-7	TRBV7-9	CASSLLGLAPSYEQYF
15	TRBJ1-2	TRBV10-3	CAISLRTSGNYGYTF
15	TRBJ2-7	TRBV29-1	CSVAVGPARGYEQYF
17	TRBJ2-6	TRBV10-3	CATSPGQGDFGANVLTF
14	TRBJ1-4	TRBV2	CASTRDRGYEKLFF
14	TRBJ1-1	TRBV2	CASRRDRAWTEAFF
16	TRBJ1-4	TRBV24-1	CATSETPGQGDEKLFF
12	TRBJ2-5	TRBV7-9	CASSPYHTKQYF
16	TRBJ2-2	TRBV20-1	CSARTSRRSLTGELFF
13	TRBJ1-5	TRBV2	CASKTGFDQPQHF
15	TRBJ2-7	TRBV13	CASSLLGTGKYEQYF
12	TRBJ1-1	TRBV6-6	CASSYSGSEAFF
16	TRBJ1-5	TRBV10-3	CASSPGTETSNQPQHF
15	TRBJ2-3	TRBV5-5	CASSLAGEGTDTQYF
17	TRBJ2-2	TRBV12-3/TRBV12-4	CASSQAGDRVNTGEPFF
13	TRBJ2-2	TRBV29-1	CSVERQGTGELFF
15	TRBJ2-5	TRBV11-2	CASSFQDRFEETQYF
15	TRBJ1-4	TRBV5-5	CASSSRSREGEKLFF
13	TRBJ2-7	TRBV7-6	CASSLSRGDQQYF
16	TRBJ1-1	TRBV29-1	CSVVRFAGGSYTEAFF
8	TRBJ1-1	TRBV19	CAWTPAFF
17	TRBJ1-3	TRBV7-8	CASSLMTSRISGNTIYF
14	TRBJ2-5	TRBV2	CASRQGTGRETQYF
15	TRBJ2-5	TRBV7-2	CASSPSTGAQETQYF
16	TRBJ1-5	TRBV15	CATSGGEGLGNQPQHF